The source of this T cell receptor beta chain is a study of blood T cell repertoires in COVID-19. Study-level information: The cDNA or gDNA used as material had been derived from T cells, B-cell-depleted T cells, or PBMCs.

The V and J ends lost 4 bases and 0 bases respectively, with 10 bases between them. CDR3 length: 14 residues. How the authors handled the data: Counts of nucleated cells, estimated from reference gene primer amplification, were obtained. TCRdb's table, derived via immunoSEQ multiplex PCR, lists solely in-frame clones and lacks some. That table furnishes V, J and clone size, whereas the DNA furnished D and trimming. The table has some 160,000 clones, roughly 88% seen once. The sequence was obtained from a man younger than 35 with acute or convalescent COVID-19. The sample was peripheral blood. V and J are TRBV5-3 and TRBJ1-2; possibly TRBD1 for D (6 bases). TRBV5-3 carries the ORF label, with uncertain function. The CDR3 loop is CARSLDSSNYGYTF. CDR3 nucleotide sequence: TGTGCCAGAAGCCTGGACAGCTCTAACTATGGCTACACCTTC.